One sample yielded the 21 T cell receptor beta chains listed below, sequenced in a study of T-cell reconstitution after alpha-beta-depleted transplantation in children. Study findings and constraints: Newly generated T cells supplied most T-cell counts and diversity one year post-transplant.

This sample's TCRbeta library carried unique molecular identifier barcodes. MiXCR, run by TCRdb on the PCR reads, gives a single entry per CDR3 protein. The sample has around 270,000 distinct CDR3 sequences; 6% to 10% are singletons. No cognate antigen is known for these TCRs. The specimen comprised peripheral blood, sampled 360 days after TCRalphabeta/CD19-depleted stem cell transplant. The origin of the receptors is a female patient between 2 and 10 years old who had a stem cell transplant for Fanconi anemia, so the T cells may come from the graft donor.

This clonotype was seen many times. This chain joins TRBV7-2 and TRBJ2-7; 10 bases fit TRBD1. This CDR3 is 14 amino acids long. The V gene end was trimmed by 5 bases and the J gene end by 5 bases; junction bases not matched to a gene: 6. Germline loops: CDR1 SGHTA, CDR2 FQGNSA. The DNA for the CDR3 is TGTGCCAGCAGCCCAAGGACAGGGGGGAACGAGCAGTACTTC. It translates to CASSPRTGGNEQYF. The complete variable domain, with remaining parts taken from reference TRBV7-2 and TRBJ2-7, reads GAGVSQSPSNKVTEKGKDVELRCDPISGHTALYWYRQSLGQGLEFLIYFQGNSAPDKSGLPSDRFSAERTGGSVSTLTIQRTQQEDSAVYLCASSPRTGGNEQYFGPGTRLTVT.

J is TRBJ2-7 and V is TRBV4-2; possible D gene TRBD2, 6 bases. The length of the CDR3 is 15 residues. Per germline, CDR1 LGHNA and CDR2 YNFKEQ. V lost 0 bases and J lost 3, with 12 bases in between. CDR3 coding DNA: TGTGCCAGCAGCCAAGACTTGGCGGGAAGCTACGAGCAGTACTTC. Protein: CASSQDLAGSYEQYF.

In its sample, this clonotype was seen many times. V and J are TRBV20-1 and TRBJ1-4; D not certain. Trimming left V 6 bases short and J 13 bases short, with 18 bases between. In germline, CDR1 is DFQATT, CDR2 SNEGSKA (reference sequence). CDR3 length: 12 residues. The CDR3 spells CSAQFLGVGLFF. Here the CDR3 DNA reads TGCAGTGCCCAATTCCTCGGGGTTGGACTGTTTTTT.

This clonotype has at least ten counts. This chain connects TRBV20-1 to TRBJ2-2; D not resolved. With 5 bases removed from V and 7 bases from J, the gap between germline ends came to 14 bases. This CDR3 is built from 13 residues. The germline V gene has CDR1 DFQATT and CDR2 SNEGSKA (reference sequence). CDR3 DNA sequence: TGCAGTGCTGCAGAACACGGTGGCGGGGAGCTGTTTTTT. Translating it yields CSAAEHGGGELFF.

This clonotype was observed a handful of times. DNA of the CDR3: TGTGCCTGGTCGTTGAACACTGAAGCTTTCTTT. Its protein product is CAWSLNTEAFF. J is TRBJ1-1 and V is TRBV30, with D unclear. The germline V gene has CDR1 GTSNPN and CDR2 SVGIG (reference sequence). V dropped 5 bases and J dropped 0 bases, with 4 bases sitting between them. This CDR3 contains 11 residues. Filled out from reference TRBV30 and TRBJ1-1, the complete variable domain reads SQTIHQWPATLVQPVGSPLSLECTVEGTSNPNLYWYRQAAGRGLQLLFYSVGIGQISSEVPQNLSASRPQDRQFILSSKKLLLSDSGFYLCAWSLNTEAFFGQGTRLTVV.

The CDR3 bases are TGCAGTGCTAGGGCTATCTACGGGTGGGCTTTCTTT. It encodes CSARAIYGWAFF. The genes are TRBV20-1 and TRBJ1-1, with D unresolved. CDR3 length: 12 residues. V lost 3 bases and J lost 11, with 16 bases in between. Germline V gene sequence: CDR1 DFQATT, CDR2 SNEGSKA (reference sequence).

CDR3 sequence (DNA): TGTGCCAGCAGCCAACCCGGGGACAGGGTCTCTGATACGCAGTATTTT. Protein product: CASSQPGDRVSDTQYF. V and J are TRBV14 and TRBJ2-3; 9 nucleotides agree with TRBD1. The CDR3 length is 16 residues. After removal of 2 bases from V and 6 bases from J, the junction contained 9 bases not matched to a gene. Germline CDR1 and CDR2: SGHDN and FVKESK. Supplemented by reference TRBV14 and TRBJ2-3, the full variable domain reads EAGVTQFPSHSVIEKGQTVTLRCDPISGHDNLYWYRRVMGKEIKFLLHFVKESKQDESGMPNNRFLAERTGGTYSTLKVQPAELEDSGVYFCASSQPGDRVSDTQYFGPGTRLTVL.

In this sample, this clonotype turned up many times. The rearrangement joins TRBV5-1 to TRBJ2-1; no firm D call. Germline CDR1 and CDR2: SGHRS and YFSETQ. The CDR3 length is 13 residues. V was pared by 5 bases and J by 5 bases, with 11 bases between. This chain's CDR3 is CASRGQTNNEQFF. In nucleotides, the CDR3 is TGCGCCAGCAGGGGTCAGACGAACAATGAGCAGTTCTTC.

This clonotype was detected only a few times. The chain links TRBV24-1 to TRBJ2-1, with D perhaps TRBD2 (7 bases). The CDR3 loop spans 16 amino acids. Germline V gene sequence: CDR1 KGHDR, CDR2 SFDVKD. Trimming left V 2 bases short and J 2 bases short, with 12 bases between. The CDR3 DNA sequence: TGTGCCACCAGTGATTCCGGGGGGCTTACCTACAATGAGCAGTTCTTC. Its translation: CATSDSGGLTYNEQFF.

The V call is TRBV7-9, the J call TRBJ2-5; D might be TRBD2 (6 bases). The CDR3 contains 16 residues. V was trimmed by 2 bases and J by 2 bases, leaving 15 bases between them. Germline V gene data show CDR1 as SEHNR and CDR2 as FQNEAQ (reference sequence). The CDR3 DNA reads as TGTGCCAGCAGCTTATATAGGGGACTGGGTCAAGAGACCCAGTACTTC. Translated: CASSLYRGLGQETQYF.

There are a few counts of this clonotype. The V and J genes are TRBV7-2 and TRBJ1-2, with unresolved D. The CDR3 sequence is 15 residues long. The germline V and J ends were trimmed by 0 bases and 4 bases, with 12 bases remaining between them. From germline, CDR1 is SGHTA and CDR2 FQGNSA. The CDR3 DNA is TGTGCCAGCAGCTTAGCGATCCGGTCCCGCTATGGCTACACCTTC. It specifies CASSLAIRSRYGYTF.

This clonotype was seen only a few times. This sequence joins TRBV20-1 and TRBJ2-4; no firm D call. CDR3 length: 14 residues. Trimming took 3 bases from V and 0 from J, leaving 9 bases between them. Germline CDR1 DFQATT, CDR2 SNEGSKA (reference sequence). CDR3 bases: TGCAGTGCTAGGTTCTCTACAGCCAAAAACATTCAGTACTTC. This sequence encodes CSARFSTAKNIQYF.

The chain joins TRBV2 to TRBJ2-3, with 11 bases identical to TRBD1. V shed 5 bases and J 5 bases; nucleotides not matched to a gene: 15. This CDR3 contains 18 residues. The germline gives CDR1 SNHLY, CDR2 FYNNEI. This CDR3 reads CASSTPRDRGFGLDTQYF. DNA for the CDR3: TGTGCCAGCAGTACTCCCCGGGACAGGGGGTTTGGGTTAGATACGCAGTATTTT.

At least ten counts were recorded for this clonotype. The rearrangement joins TRBV9 to TRBJ2-7; D possibly matches TRBD1 or TRBD2 (5 bases each). With 4 bases removed from V and 6 bases from J, the gap between germline ends came to 17 bases. Germline CDR1 SGDLS, CDR2 YYNGEE. The CDR3 is 14 amino acids. The CDR3 sequence: CASSWDVTPGEQYF. CDR3 coding DNA: TGTGCCAGCAGCTGGGACGTTACTCCCGGCGAGCAGTACTTC.

The chain links TRBV7-3 to TRBJ2-7; D call uncertain. Per germline, CDR1 SGHTA and CDR2 FQGTGA. V lost 5 bases and J lost 0, with 8 bases in between. This CDR3 contains 13 residues. CDR3: CASSPPGSYEQYF. CDR3 nucleotide sequence: TGTGCCAGCAGCCCCCCGGGCTCCTACGAGCAGTACTTC.

This chain connects TRBV19 to TRBJ2-5, with D tentatively TRBD1 (5 bases). The CDR3 length is 16 residues. Between the trimmed V and J ends, which lost 3 bases and 0 bases, there was a span of 14 bases. Germline V lookup: CDR1 LNHDA, CDR2 SQIVND (reference sequence). The DNA for the CDR3 is TGTGCCAGTAGTATCCCCCTACAGGTTTACCAAGAGACCCAGTACTTC. Its translation is CASSIPLQVYQETQYF.

This clonotype was picked up many times. This chain joins TRBV12-3 or TRBV12-4 and TRBJ1-1; D call uncertain. The CDR3 length is 13 residues. Trimming removed 2 bases from V and 4 bases from J, with 8 bases in between. The CDR3 nucleotides read TGTGCCAGCAGTTTAATAGGGCGCACTGAAGCTTTCTTT. This encodes CASSLIGRTEAFF.

The sample holds many counts of this clonotype. J is TRBJ1-4 and V is TRBV15; possible D gene TRBD1, 5 bases. Germline lookup yields CDR1 LNHNV and CDR2 YYDKDF (reference sequence). CDR3 length: 14 residues. The V and J ends lost 4 bases and 1 base respectively, with 7 bases between them. In DNA form, the CDR3 reads TGTGCCACCAGCAAGGGGAAAACTAATGAAAAACTGTTTTTT. This encodes CATSKGKTNEKLFF.

This clonotype occurred a few times. The chain carries TRBV7-2 and TRBJ1-6; the D gene is possibly TRBD1 (6 bases). This CDR3 spans 17 amino acids. With 5 bases removed from V and 6 bases from J, the gap between germline ends came to 20 bases. Germline V gene sequence: CDR1 SGHTA, CDR2 FQGNSA. The CDR3 protein is CASSTRQVLPVNSPLHF. CDR3 DNA: TGTGCCAGCAGCACACGACAGGTTCTACCCGTTAATTCACCCCTCCACTTT.

This clonotype was seen many times. The genes are TRBV7-2 and TRBJ1-5; perhaps TRBD1 as D (5 bases). The CDR3 contains 15 residues. V was pared by 2 bases and J by 1 base, with 9 bases between. CDR1 SGHTA and CDR2 FQGNSA come from the germline V gene. The CDR3, as DNA: TGTGCCAGCAGCTTAAAGGGGTTGAGCAATCAGCCCCAGCATTTT. This gives the protein CASSLKGLSNQPQHF.

The rearrangement joins TRBV20-1 to TRBJ2-3; the match to TRBD2 covers 7 bases. Germline V gene data show CDR1 as DFQATT and CDR2 as SNEGSKA (reference sequence). V lost 0 bases and J lost 2; bases outside the gene matches: 5. There are 15 residues in the CDR3. CDR3 in DNA: TGCAGTGCTAGAGATACGGGGGGTGCCACAGATACGCAGTATTTT. This gives the protein CSARDTGGATDTQYF.